One and the same sample provided the 10 T cell receptor beta chains below, sequenced in a study of T cells in Graves' hyperthyroidism and ophthalmopathy. RNA transcripts provided the source from which TCR beta CDR3 regions were amplified. The HTBI primer set drove a first-round RT-PCR of the TCR CDR3. TCRdb analysed the multiplex PCR reads with MiXCR anew, one entry per CDR3 protein. The sample lists roughly 700,000 distinct CDR3 sequences; 15% to 20% were seen once. Material for sequencing was blood. The receptors here all came from a man aged 50-60 years with Graves' hyperthyroidism.

This clonotype was seen only a few times. The chain carries TRBV30 and TRBJ1-3; the D is unclear. This CDR3 has 14 amino acids. Trimming cost V 3 bases and J 2 bases, with 11 bases left between them. The germline gives CDR1 GTSNPN, CDR2 SVGIG (reference sequence). CDR3 DNA sequence: TGTGCCTGGAGCTCCGATACAGCTGGAAACACCATATATTTT. Its translation is CAWSSDTAGNTIYF.

The chain uses TRBV6-2 or TRBV6-3 and TRBJ2-3, with TRBD2 matching over 8 bases. With 1 base clipped from V and 5 bases from J, the junction kept 11 bases outside the gene matches. The CDR3 length is 17 residues. Germline V gives CDR1 MNHEY, CDR2 SVGEGT. The CDR3 sequence: CASSYYQRGLVGDTQYF. CDR3 DNA: TGTGCCAGCAGTTACTACCAGAGGGGACTAGTGGGAGATACGCAGTATTTT.

This clonotype was seen repeatedly, ten times or more. V usage is TRBV27 and J usage is TRBJ2-3, with a tentative D call TRBD2 (5 bases). V was cut by 4 bases and J by 6 bases, with 17 bases left in between. The germline V gene encodes CDR1 MNHEY and CDR2 SMNVEV (reference sequence). The CDR3 consists of 15 residues. The CDR3 DNA sequence: TGTGCCAGCAGTTCCCGAGACGGACTTCGGGATACGCAGTATTTT. Translating it yields CASSSRDGLRDTQYF.

The rearrangement joins TRBV5-1 to TRBJ1-4; 11 positions match TRBD1. The CDR3 consists of 16 residues. Trimming removed 3 bases from V and 6 bases from J; junction bases left unmatched: 7. Per germline, CDR1 SGHRS and CDR2 YFSETQ. The CDR3 DNA reads TGCGCCAGCAGCTGGGCCGGGACAGGGGGGGATGAAAAACTGTTTTTT. It codes for CASSWAGTGGDEKLFF.

This clonotype was found many times. The V call is TRBV28, the J call TRBJ2-3; 14 bases align to TRBD2. Germline V gene data show CDR1 as MDHEN and CDR2 as SYDVKM. The junction had 8 bases not matched to a gene; V was cut back by 6 bases and J by 6 bases. The CDR3 covers 16 residues. CDR3 nucleotide sequence: TGTGCCAGCAGGGGGACTAGCGGGAGCGGTTCGGATACGCAGTATTTT. Translating it yields CASRGTSGSGSDTQYF.

Only a few counts were recorded for this clonotype. This sequence joins TRBV30 and TRBJ1-3; no clear D gene. The CDR3 extends over 13 amino acids. Trimming took off 0 bases at V and 4 bases at J, with 7 bases between the two ends. Germline V gives CDR1 GTSNPN, CDR2 SVGIG (reference sequence). This CDR3 is CAWSVDRGNTIYF. The CDR3 DNA follows: TGTGCCTGGAGTGTTGACCGAGGAAACACCATATATTTT.

The genes are TRBV19 and TRBJ2-4, with D perhaps matching TRBD1 or TRBD2 (6 bases each). Trimming pared 5 bases from V and 9 bases from J, leaving 17 bases between. The CDR3 has 14 amino acids. Germline-derived CDR1 and CDR2 are LNHDA and SQIVND (reference sequence). Here the CDR3 reads CASSETGLGGIQYF. The DNA for the CDR3 is TGTGCCAGTAGTGAAACAGGGCTGGGGGGCATTCAGTACTTC.

The CDR3 DNA reads as TGTGCCAGCAGACTAGCCCCGGGACAGGCCTACGAGCAGTACTTC. It translates to CASRLAPGQAYEQYF. The rearrangement links TRBV28 to TRBJ2-7; 8 positions match TRBD1. This CDR3 is built from 15 residues. V was pared by 6 bases and J by 2 bases, with 9 bases of the junction left unmatched. Germline V gives CDR1 MDHEN, CDR2 SYDVKM.

This clonotype was seen repeatedly, ten times or more. The chain recombines TRBV12-3 or TRBV12-4 with TRBJ1-2, with a weak D call TRBD1 (5 bases). V gave up 2 bases and J gave up 9 bases, with 13 bases separating them. This CDR3 is 13 amino acids long. CDR3 amino acids: CASSLRRDGSYTF. The CDR3, as DNA: TGTGCCAGCAGTTTACGGAGGGACGGCAGCTACACCTTC.

This clonotype was observed many times. V gene TRBV28 combines with J gene TRBJ1-5; D is unresolved. CDR1 and CDR2 (germline): MDHEN, SYDVKM. This CDR3 spans 12 amino acids. The V end was cut by 6 bases, the J end by 4 bases, with 7 bases between. CDR3 DNA sequence: TGTGCCAGCAGGCTCCCTAATCAGCCCCAGCATTTT. It is translated as CASRLPNQPQHF.